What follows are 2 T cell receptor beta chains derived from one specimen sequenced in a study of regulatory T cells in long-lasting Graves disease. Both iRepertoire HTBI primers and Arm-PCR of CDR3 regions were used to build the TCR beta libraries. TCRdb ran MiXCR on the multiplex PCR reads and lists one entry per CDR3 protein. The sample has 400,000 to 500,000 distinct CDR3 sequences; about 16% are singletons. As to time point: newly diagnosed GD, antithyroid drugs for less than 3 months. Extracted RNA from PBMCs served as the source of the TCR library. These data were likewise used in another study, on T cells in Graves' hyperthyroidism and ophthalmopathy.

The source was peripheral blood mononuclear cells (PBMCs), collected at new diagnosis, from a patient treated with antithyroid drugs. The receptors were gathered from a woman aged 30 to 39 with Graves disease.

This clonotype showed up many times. Here the CDR3 DNA reads TGTGCCAGCACCTCAGGACAGGGAACAACCTACTACGAGCAGTACTTC. Protein: CASTSGQGTTYYEQYF. The chain couples TRBV12-3 or TRBV12-4 to TRBJ2-7; 8 bases line up with TRBD1. The CDR3 has 16 residues. Trimming cost V 7 bases and J 3 bases; bases outside gene matches: 14.

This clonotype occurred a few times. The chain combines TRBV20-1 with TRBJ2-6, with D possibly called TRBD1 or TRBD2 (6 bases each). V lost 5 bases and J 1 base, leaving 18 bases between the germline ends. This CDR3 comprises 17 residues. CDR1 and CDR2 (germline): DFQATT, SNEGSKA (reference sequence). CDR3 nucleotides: TGCAGTGCTGAACAGGGACTCTCTTTTTCTGGGGCCAACGTCCTGACTTTC. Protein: CSAEQGLSFSGANVLTF.